These 28 T cell receptor beta chains were sequenced from one sample in a study of blood T cells in healthy people across ages. The use of a sample-barcoded 5' primer and a J-beta primer mix characterized a second PCR of about 7 to 12 cycles. From the 5' RACE reads, TCRdb called clonotypes with MiXCR, one entry per CDR3 protein. The table includes 1 million or so distinct CDR3 sequences, roughly a quarter detected once. The data were also submitted as part of a second study, on T cells of mothers and their children.

The sample taken for sequencing was blood. The receptors stem from a girl aged 2 to 9 in good health.

The chain joins TRBV20-1 to TRBJ2-1, with D unclear. The DNA end is a closer match to TRBJ2-5, so the J assignment may be wrong. The length of the CDR3 is 12 residues. From germline, CDR1 is DFQATT and CDR2 SNEGSKA (reference sequence). CDR3 in DNA: TGCAGTGCTAGAGCCGAAAGGGAGACCCAGTACTTC. Its protein product is CSARAERETQYF.

The chain joins TRBV7-9 to TRBJ1-4; the D is unclear. The CDR3 length is 13 residues. V dropped 7 bases and J dropped 6 bases, with 12 bases sitting between them. In germline, CDR1 is SEHNR, CDR2 FQNEAQ (reference sequence). The CDR3, as DNA: TGTGCCAGCACCGGTGACGGAGATGAAAAACTGTTTTTT. Translating it yields CASTGDGDEKLFF.

This clonotype appeared a few times. This chain links TRBV28 with TRBJ2-4, with D possibly being TRBD1 or TRBD2 (7 bases each). The germline gives CDR1 MDHEN, CDR2 SYDVKM. Trimming cost V 3 bases and J 5 bases, with 14 bases left between them. This CDR3 region has 15 residues. This CDR3 is CASSFGSGGENIQYF. The CDR3 coding sequence is TGTGCCAGCAGTTTCGGGTCAGGGGGGGAAAACATTCAGTACTTC.

This rearrangement joins TRBV4-1 to TRBJ2-1; 8 bases map to TRBD1. The tail of the sequence fits TRBJ2-5 better, so the J call may be wrong. This CDR3 has 15 residues. Germline assignment: CDR1 MGHRA and CDR2 YSYEKL. The CDR3 DNA sequence: TGCGCCAGCAGCCAAGGGACAGGGAGGATCGAGACCCAGTACTTC. It yields the protein CASSQGTGRIETQYF.

The chain links TRBV6-5 to TRBJ1-6; D perhaps matches TRBD1 (5 bases). The CDR3 sequence is 16 residues long. Between the trimmed V and J ends, which lost 0 bases and 7 bases, there was a span of 13 bases. Germline CDR1 is MNHEY and CDR2 is SVGAGI. CDR3 coding DNA: TGTGCCAGCAGTTACTCATCAGGGCCGCCGAATTCACCCCTCCACTTT. Protein sequence: CASSYSSGPPNSPLHF.

The rearrangement uses TRBV3-1 and TRBJ2-2; D is uncertain. Germline loops: CDR1 LGHDT, CDR2 YNNKEL (reference sequence). This CDR3 region has 12 residues. Trimming removed 1 base at V and 8 bases at J, with 5 bases between. The CDR3 region is CASSQVKGELFF. The CDR3 DNA sequence: TGTGCCAGCAGCCAAGTAAAAGGGGAGCTGTTTTTT.

In its sample, this clonotype was seen a few times. This chain connects TRBV29-1 to TRBJ2-5, with D hard to call. Germline V gene data show CDR1 as SQVTM and CDR2 as ANQGSEA. The CDR3 totals 13 residues. Trimming shortened V by 0 bases and J by 5 bases, and 10 bases separated the two germline ends. As DNA, the CDR3 is TGCAGCGTTGAAGAGGAGCGTTATGAGACCCAGTACTTC. Its protein is CSVEEERYETQYF.

This clonotype was counted a few times. The chain has TRBV4-2 and TRBJ2-7; 8 bases agree with TRBD2. This CDR3 is 15 amino acids long. Looked up from germline, CDR1 is LGHNA and CDR2 is YNFKEQ. V lost 4 bases, J lost 6 bases, and 11 bases stayed unmatched. CDR3 amino acids: CASSPQRELPSEQYF. The CDR3 DNA sequence: TGTGCCAGCAGCCCTCAGCGGGAGCTCCCTTCCGAGCAGTACTTC.

This clonotype was observed at least ten times. The chain has TRBV28 and TRBJ2-3; D unclear. The CDR3 loop spans 13 amino acids. The V gene's germline CDR1 is MDHEN and CDR2 SYDVKM. The V gene lost 4 bases and the J gene lost 1 base, with 6 bases spanning the gap. CDR3 loop: CASSSSGTDTQYF. The CDR3 bases are TGTGCCAGCAGTTCAAGTGGCACAGATACGCAGTATTTT.

This chain joins TRBV21-1 and TRBJ1-2; TRBD1, the table's D call, was not compared with the DNA. TRBV21-1 is annotated as a pseudogene. The CDR3 has 21 residues. CDR3: CASSKASFGRDRGHFNYGYTF. Written as DNA, the CDR3 is TGTGCCAGCAGCAAAGCGTCCTTCGGGCGGGACAGGGGACACTTTAACTATGGCTACACCTTC.

This clonotype has more than one count but fewer than ten. This sequence joins TRBV12-3 or TRBV12-4 and TRBJ2-7; 10 positions match TRBD1. The CDR3 is made up of 16 amino acids. V lost 8 bases and J lost 2; bases outside the gene matches: 12. CDR3 amino acids: CASGYPGTGVTYEQYF. CDR3 coding DNA: TGTGCCAGCGGGTACCCCGGGACAGGGGTGACCTACGAGCAGTACTTC.

The chain carries TRBV28 and TRBJ2-6; a weak D match, TRBD1 (5 bases). Germline CDR1 is MDHEN and CDR2 is SYDVKM. The CDR3 totals 18 residues. The germline V and J ends were trimmed by 3 bases and 1 base, with 16 bases remaining between them. CDR3 residues: CASSFGVIGASGANVLTF. DNA of the CDR3: TGTGCCAGCAGTTTTGGGGTAATAGGGGCATCTGGGGCCAACGTCCTGACTTTC.

The rearrangement uses TRBV29-1 and TRBJ1-1; a possible D gene is TRBD1 (6 bases). The CDR3 totals 12 residues. The germline CDR1 and CDR2 sequences are SQVTM and ANQGSEA. With 6 bases removed from V and 4 bases from J, the gap between germline ends came to 12 bases. The CDR3 loop is CSVWGATTEAFF. The CDR3 DNA sequence: TGCAGCGTGTGGGGGGCTACCACTGAAGCTTTCTTT.

This rearrangement joins TRBV11-2 to TRBJ1-6; possibly TRBD1 for D (5 bases). Trimming stripped 1 base from V and 11 bases from J, with 12 bases between. The CDR3 runs 14 residues. Germline values: CDR1 SGHAT, CDR2 FQNNGV. Here the CDR3 DNA reads TGTGCCAGCAGCTTAGTAGGGACTCTTCCACCCCTCCACTTT. This encodes CASSLVGTLPPLHF.

The chain uses TRBV29-1 and TRBJ2-1; D may be TRBD1 or TRBD2 (5 bases each). The CDR3 runs 17 residues. V was clipped by 0 bases and J by 0 bases, with 15 bases between them. Looked up from germline, CDR1 is SQVTM and CDR2 is ANQGSEA. CDR3: CSVEDLGDGFSYNEQFF. CDR3 nucleotide sequence: TGCAGCGTTGAAGACCTGGGGGACGGTTTCTCCTACAATGAGCAGTTCTTC.

This chain uses TRBV9 with TRBJ2-7; D perhaps matches TRBD1 (6 bases). Germline values: CDR1 SGDLS, CDR2 YYNGEE. The V and J ends lost 0 bases and 0 bases respectively, with 10 bases between them. CDR3 length equals 15 residues. As DNA, the CDR3 is TGTGCCAGCAGCGTAGCTACAGGGACCTCCTACGAGCAGTACTTC. Its protein product is CASSVATGTSYEQYF.

The gene calls are TRBV20-1 and TRBJ1-6; 9 nucleotides match TRBD1. V lost 4 bases, J lost 11 bases, and 9 bases stayed unmatched. CDR3 length equals 14 residues. The germline gives CDR1 DFQATT, CDR2 SNEGSKA (reference sequence). The CDR3 nucleotides read TGCAGTGCTACCTCGGACAGGGGACTTACACCCCTCCACTTT. It is translated as CSATSDRGLTPLHF.

The chain links TRBV7-9 to TRBJ2-4, with TRBD1 matching 8 bases. Germline trimming cut 1 base from V and 6 bases from J; bases unmatched to any gene: 2. CDR3 length: 14 residues. Germline V gives CDR1 SEHNR, CDR2 FQNEAQ (reference sequence). The CDR3 nucleotides are TGTGCCAGCAGCTTAGGGACAGGGATAAACATTCAGTACTTC. It is translated as CASSLGTGINIQYF.

The chain employs TRBV6-5 and TRBJ1-5; TRBD1 agrees at 11 bases. V shed 4 bases, J shed 8 bases, and the junction held 19 bases outside the gene matches. There are 19 residues in the CDR3. Per germline, CDR1 MNHEY and CDR2 SVGAGI. The CDR3 spells CASSSLGQGAVGWSEPQHF. The CDR3 DNA reads TGTGCCAGCAGTTCTTTAGGACAGGGGGCGGTTGGGTGGTCAGAGCCCCAGCATTTT.

The chain carries TRBV9 and TRBJ2-3; TRBD2 matches 9 bases. The CDR3 is 15 residues long. CDR1 and CDR2 (germline): SGDLS, YYNGEE. V trimming: 0 bases; J trimming: 8 bases; junction bases outside the gene matches: 7. The CDR3 bases are TGTGCCAGCAGCGTAGATTTAGCGGGGGAAGCTACGCAGTATTTT. It specifies CASSVDLAGEATQYF.

This clonotype was picked up a small number of times. One end of the junction does not line up with germline, which may come from a read error. As DNA, the CDR3 is TGTGCCAGCAGCCTGAGCGGTACGAACGCCGGGGAGCTGTTTTTT. It translates to CASSLSGTNAGELFF. This chain connects TRBV7-2 to TRBJ2-2; a possible D gene is TRBD2 (5 bases). From germline, CDR1 is SGHTA and CDR2 FQGNSA. The CDR3 spans 15 residues.

This clonotype was picked up a small number of times. The chain employs TRBV10-2 and TRBJ1-4, with D unresolved. The germline V and J ends were trimmed by 6 bases and 8 bases, with 16 bases remaining between them. There are 14 residues in the CDR3. Germline-derived CDR1 and CDR2 are WSHSY and SAAADI. Here the CDR3 DNA reads TGCGCCAGCAGACAAGAGGGCGGACGCGAAAAACTGTTTTTT. This gives the protein CASRQEGGREKLFF.

The chain carries TRBV7-8 and TRBJ1-1; no clear D. Germline CDR1 reads SGHVS; CDR2 reads FQNEAQ. Trimming shortened V by 1 base and J by 0 bases, and 9 bases separated the two germline ends. This CDR3 has 15 residues. The CDR3 region has the DNA TGTGCCAGCAGCTTAGGGTCGGGTATGAACACTGAAGCTTTCTTT. As protein: CASSLGSGMNTEAFF. The full variable domain, completed using reference TRBV7-8 and TRBJ1-1, is GAGVSQSPRYKVAKRGQDVALRCDPISGHVSLFWYQQALGQGPEFLTYFQNEAQLDKSGLPSDRFFAERPEGSVSTLKIQRTQQEDSAVYLCASSLGSGMNTEAFFGQGTRLTVV.

This clonotype was detected only a few times. This rearrangement joins TRBV7-3 to TRBJ2-7; D is uncertain. This CDR3 is built from 16 residues. Germline CDR1 is SGHTA and CDR2 is FQGTGA. Trimming shortened V by 0 bases and J by 2 bases, and 14 bases separated the two germline ends. CDR3 sequence reads: CASSLTRLGLPYEQYF. CDR3 sequence (DNA): TGTGCCAGCAGCTTAACCCGGCTAGGATTGCCCTACGAGCAGTACTTC. Full variable domain (rest looked up from reference TRBV7-3 and TRBJ2-7): GAGVSQTPSNKVTEKGKYVELRCDPISGHTALYWYRQSLGQGPEFLIYFQGTGAADDSGLPNDRFFAVRPEGSVSTLKIQRTERGDSAVYLCASSLTRLGLPYEQYFGPGTRLTVT.

This clonotype was picked up one time. The genes are TRBV7-3 and TRBJ2-5, with D perhaps being TRBD1 or TRBD2 (6 bases each). CDR3 length: 15 residues. Looked up from germline, CDR1 is SGHTA and CDR2 is FQGTGA. V was shortened by 5 bases and J by 5 bases, with 18 bases between the two germline ends. CDR3 DNA: TGTGCCAGCAGCCCCGGGGGCAGCGGTCGTGAGACCCAGTACTTC. Its protein is CASSPGGSGRETQYF.

This clonotype has more than one count but fewer than ten. The gene calls are TRBV20-1 and TRBJ2-4; D gene uncertain. Germline V gives CDR1 DFQATT, CDR2 SNEGSKA (reference sequence). Between the trimmed V and J ends, which lost 2 bases and 8 bases, there was a span of 10 bases. The CDR3 extends over 12 amino acids. In nucleotides, the CDR3 is TGCAGTGCTAGACACCGATCGGACATTCAGTACTTC. Translating it yields CSARHRSDIQYF.

V usage is TRBV20-1 and J usage is TRBJ2-1, with D uncertain. The CDR3 runs 13 residues. CDR1 and CDR2 (germline): DFQATT, SNEGSKA (reference sequence). V lost 0 bases, J lost 4 bases, and 7 bases lay in between. The CDR3 sequence is CSARERTYNEQFF. The DNA of the CDR3 is TGCAGTGCTAGAGAGAGAACTTACAATGAGCAGTTCTTC.

The sample holds a few counts of this clonotype. V usage is TRBV2 and J usage is TRBJ2-2; D gene uncertain. The CDR3 consists of 14 residues. Germline-derived CDR1 and CDR2 are SNHLY and FYNNEI. Trimming shortened V by 7 bases and J by 6 bases, and 15 bases separated the two germline ends. CDR3 sequence reads: CASIPEAAPGELFF. The CDR3 coding sequence is TGTGCCAGCATCCCTGAGGCGGCCCCCGGGGAGCTGTTTTTT.